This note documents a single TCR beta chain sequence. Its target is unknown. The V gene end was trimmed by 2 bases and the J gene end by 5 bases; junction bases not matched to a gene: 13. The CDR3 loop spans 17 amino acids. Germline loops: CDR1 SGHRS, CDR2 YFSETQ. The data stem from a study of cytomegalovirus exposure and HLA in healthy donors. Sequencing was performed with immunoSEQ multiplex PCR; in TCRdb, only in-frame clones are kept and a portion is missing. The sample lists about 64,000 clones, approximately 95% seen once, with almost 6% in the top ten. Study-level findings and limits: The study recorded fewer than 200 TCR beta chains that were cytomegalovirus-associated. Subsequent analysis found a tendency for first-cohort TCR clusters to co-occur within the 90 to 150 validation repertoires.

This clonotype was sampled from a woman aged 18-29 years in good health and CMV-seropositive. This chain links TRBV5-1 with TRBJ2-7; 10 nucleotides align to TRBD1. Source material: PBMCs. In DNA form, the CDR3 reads TGCGCCAGCAGCTTCCGGCCTAGGACAGGGGGGATTGACGAGCAGTACTTC. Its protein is CASSFRPRTGGIDEQYF.